This T cell receptor beta chain was obtained from a study of CD8+ T cells in alopecia areata (dated by TCRdb to the late 2010s). A note on the overall study: Treated patients were enrolled in an open-label pilot trial of oral tofacitinib, 5 to 10 mg twice daily, for moderate-to-severe alopecia areata. Patients received tofacitinib for 6 to 18 months and were then followed off drug for 6 months to check for delayed response and recurrence. Disease severity in treated patients was measured with the SALT score, which quantifies the percentage of affected scalp surface area. In both human patients and the C3H/HeJ mouse model, the study applied high-throughput TCRbeta sequencing to look at T cell clonal expansion in alopecia areata. Scalp tissue and sorted CD4+ and CD8+ peripheral blood T cells from patchy and totalis/universalis alopecia areata patients and from healthy controls were covered by human TCRbeta sequencing. Tofacitinib-treated patients had biopsies at baseline and at 4 and 24 weeks of treatment, with a later scalp biopsy in several patients. Scalp clonality was compared among normal scalp (n=4), patchy alopecia areata scalp (n=8), and alopecia totalis/universalis scalp (n=8). The RNA source kit depended on sample type: the PAXgene miRNA kit for fixed scalp, the miRNeasy kit for PBMCs, and the RNeasy kit for mouse skin. TCRbeta CDR3 regions were amplified by immunoSEQ multiplex PCR using 35 Vbeta forward and 13 Jbeta reverse primers. General findings and caveats noted by the study authors: Tofacitinib significantly decreased scalp clonality and the number of expanded CD8+ clones among the top 100 scalp clones. Because the treated cohort was small and had just a single nonresponder, larger studies are needed to establish links between baseline CD8+ expansion and response. Higher clonality and more expanded CD8+ clones were observed in lesional scalp than in normal scalp, particularly in alopecia totalis/universalis, a finding suggestive of antigenic drive. Unlike mouse skin, where gammadelta T cells dominate, normal human skin contains resident alphabeta T cells that get sequenced too, which complicates analysis of the scalp TCR repertoire. Many expanded lesional clones were found to persist in scalp and blood during tofacitinib treatment, and relapse after treatment cessation may be partly explained by this persistence. Shared TCR sequences between patients were less evident than in mice, which may be partly attributable to HLA diversity in the patient population.

CDR1 and CDR2, per the germline V gene, are SGDLS and YYNGEE. Counted from cysteine to phenylalanine, this CDR3 has 17 amino acids. CDR3 DNA is the only sequence kept; it has 51 bases, read in frame from the first base. V sheds 0 bases and J sheds 8 bases, leaving 21 bases between their ends. Receptor libraries were prepared by the immunoSEQ multiplex PCR assay. RNA was extracted from all samples and reverse transcribed into cDNA as template for TCR sequencing. SuperScript III was used for first-strand cDNA synthesis, primed with a 2:1 mix of oligo-dT and random hexamers. A synthetic immune receptor repertoire was used to assess amplification bias, and residual bias was removed computationally. Concerning the study's data processing: After raw reads were preprocessed to remove errors, the CDR3 was defined following IMGT conventions as running from the conserved cysteine to phenylalanine. To get clonality, Shannon entropy was normalized by log2 of the number of productive unique TCRs and the result was subtracted from 1. Whether scalp clones were CD4 or CD8 was inferred by matching scalp TCRbeta sequences against CD4 and CD8 repertoires sorted from blood. As stored in TCRdb, this immuneACCESS dataset retains in-frame rearrangements with V and J assigned. A fraction of the clones does not appear; measured against another copy, unresolved V genes explain less than half of the discrepancy, and the remainder lacks a known reason. V and J calls and clone size are as listed in that table; D and trimming were resolved from the DNA. This sample has around 300,000 clones in its table, and 60% of those were observed once. The top ten constitute around 0.84% of the sample.

For this clone: This receptor's antigen is unknown. Base quality data are lacking; no much larger clone is found one base away.

The treatment or condition label for this specimen denotes: oral pan-JAK inhibitor, 5-10 mg twice daily. Lesional scalp punch biopsies and peripheral blood were collected from alopecia areata patients. PBMCs were isolated by density centrifugation and stained for CD3, CD4 and CD8, after which CD4+ and CD8+ T cells were sorted on a FACSAria. This receptor chain uses TRBV9 and TRBJ1-5, with the D gene call left open. The sequence derives from a human donor with alopecia areata. This material consisted of CD4+ T cells sorted from blood, taken around week 53, from a patient treated with tofacitinib. The CDR3 is CASSVGVGRTYVEPQHF. The nucleotide sequence reads TGTGCCAGCAGCGTAGGGGTCGGGAGGACTTATGTCGAGCCCCAGCATTTT.